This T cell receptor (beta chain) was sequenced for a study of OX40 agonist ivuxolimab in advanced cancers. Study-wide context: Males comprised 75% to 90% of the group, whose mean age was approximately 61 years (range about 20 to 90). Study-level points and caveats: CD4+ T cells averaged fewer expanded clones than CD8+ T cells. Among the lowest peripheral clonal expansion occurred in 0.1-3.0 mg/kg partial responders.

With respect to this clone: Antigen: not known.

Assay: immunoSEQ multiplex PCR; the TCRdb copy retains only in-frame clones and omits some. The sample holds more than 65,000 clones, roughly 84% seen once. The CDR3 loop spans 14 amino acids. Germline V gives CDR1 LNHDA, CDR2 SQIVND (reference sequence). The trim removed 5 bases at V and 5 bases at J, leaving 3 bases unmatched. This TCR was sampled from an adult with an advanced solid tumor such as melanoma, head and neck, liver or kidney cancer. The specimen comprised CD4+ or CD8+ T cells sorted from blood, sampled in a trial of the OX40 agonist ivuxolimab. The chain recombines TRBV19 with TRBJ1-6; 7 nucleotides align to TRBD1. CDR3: CASSGQANNSPLHF. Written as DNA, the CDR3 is TGTGCCAGTAGTGGACAGGCAAATAATTCACCCCTCCACTTT.